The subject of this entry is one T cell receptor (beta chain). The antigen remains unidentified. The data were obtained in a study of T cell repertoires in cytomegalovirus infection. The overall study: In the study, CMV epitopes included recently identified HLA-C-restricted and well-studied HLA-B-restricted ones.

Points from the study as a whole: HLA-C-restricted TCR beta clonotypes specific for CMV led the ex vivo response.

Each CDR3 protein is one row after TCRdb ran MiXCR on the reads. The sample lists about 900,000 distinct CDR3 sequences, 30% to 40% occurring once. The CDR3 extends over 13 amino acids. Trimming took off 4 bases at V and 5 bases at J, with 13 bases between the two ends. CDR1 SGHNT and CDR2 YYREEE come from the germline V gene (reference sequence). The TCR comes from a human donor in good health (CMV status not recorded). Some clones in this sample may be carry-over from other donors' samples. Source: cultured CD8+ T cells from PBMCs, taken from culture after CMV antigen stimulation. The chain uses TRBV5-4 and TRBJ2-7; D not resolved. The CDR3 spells CASSPDLSHEQYF. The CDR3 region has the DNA TGTGCCAGCAGCCCCGACTTATCCCACGAGCAGTACTTC.